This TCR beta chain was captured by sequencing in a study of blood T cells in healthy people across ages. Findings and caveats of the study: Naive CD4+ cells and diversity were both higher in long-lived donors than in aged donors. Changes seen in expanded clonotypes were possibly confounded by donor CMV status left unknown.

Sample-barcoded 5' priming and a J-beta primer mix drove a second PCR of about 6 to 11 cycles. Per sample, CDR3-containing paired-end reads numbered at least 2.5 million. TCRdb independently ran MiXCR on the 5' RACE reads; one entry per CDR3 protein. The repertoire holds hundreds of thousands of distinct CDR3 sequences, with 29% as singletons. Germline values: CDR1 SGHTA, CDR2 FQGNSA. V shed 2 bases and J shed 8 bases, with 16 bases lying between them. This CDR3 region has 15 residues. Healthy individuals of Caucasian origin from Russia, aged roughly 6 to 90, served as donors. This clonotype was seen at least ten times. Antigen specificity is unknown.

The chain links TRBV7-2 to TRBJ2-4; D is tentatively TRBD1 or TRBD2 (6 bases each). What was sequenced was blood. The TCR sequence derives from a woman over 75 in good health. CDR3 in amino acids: CASSLLGGSYDIQYF. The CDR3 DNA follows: TGTGCCAGCAGCTTATTGGGGGGCAGTTATGACATTCAGTACTTC.